This T cell receptor beta chain originates from a study of technical replicates of blood from a few donors. The repertoire was sequenced with immunoSEQ multiplex PCR; TCRdb's copy has only in-frame clones and lacks some. Altogether approximately 88,000 clones are present, roughly 96% being singletons, with the ten largest covering about 0.33%. This CDR3 has 14 amino acids. The germline gives CDR1 GTSNPN, CDR2 SVGIG (reference sequence). With respect to this clone: One end of the junction does not line up with germline, which may come from a read error.

This TCR was recovered from a human donor in good health. V gene TRBV30 combines with J gene TRBJ2-2, with 10 bases aligning to TRBD2. The sequencing sample was made of T cells isolated from PBMCs. Here the CDR3 DNA reads TGTGCCTTCTGGACTAGCGGAGGTCACCGGGGAGCTGTTTTT. The encoded protein is CAFWTSGGHRGAVF.